The rows below give T cell receptor beta chains drawn from one sample of a study of cytomegalovirus exposure and HLA in healthy donors. The data were produced by immunoSEQ multiplex PCR, yet TCRdb's version contains in-frame clones alone and is incomplete. Of over 90,000 clones in the sample, around 70% were seen once. Specimen: PBMCs. These receptors were collected from a woman aged 50 to 60 in good health and CMV-seropositive. CDR3s include the opening cysteine and the closing phenylalanine or tryptophan. Each record gives: V gene, CDR3 protein.

>TRBV27
CASSASGSGTGELFF
>TRBV7-9
CASSLPVLNEQFF
>TRBV9
CASSLHQGEGTDTQYF
>TRBV6-6
CASSATGGEAFF
>TRBV28
CASRETGVNTEAFF
>TRBV19
CASSTSGSTDTQYF
>TRBV29-1
CSVDPGDNEQFF
>TRBV5-8
CASSLGQALVLETQYF
>TRBV28
CASSKRGGAGQPQHF
>TRBV11-2
CASSVTGGWETGELFF
>TRBV7-9
CSSSWGTGDTEAFF
>TRBV18
CASSQRTGDQPQHF
>TRBV2
CASSETGGRAPYEQYF
>TRBV7-4
CASSFEYRYNQPQHF
>TRBV21-1
CASKRAATSCFAYNEQFF
>TRBV30
CAWTIGVDASFETQYF
>TRBV28
CASTLKTGFYQPQHF
>TRBV7-9
CASSLTGQGRARGYTF
>TRBV19
CASTSFREGGYYGYTF
>TRBV28
CASSLFDPGFPRYEQYF
>TRBV28
CASSGDQRAYNEQFF
>TRBV18
CASSPRGRATEAFF
>TRBV7-9
CASSSLDEQYF
>TRBV19
CATQPGSYNEQFF
>TRBV7-8
CAGSSAGGANTGELFF